What follows is one T cell receptor beta chain and its context. No cognate antigen has been identified for it. It has no much larger one-base neighbor in the sample; base qualities were not kept. This entry belongs to a study of technical replicates of blood from a few donors (TCRdb year 2017). Taken from the germline V gene, the CDR1 and CDR2 loops are LGHNA and YNFKEQ. The CDR3 goes from the cysteine to the phenylalanine over 14 residues. Only the CDR3 part of the read is kept: 42 bases, read in frame from the first base. V trim: 4 bases; J trim: 0 bases; unmatched bases: 3. Library preparation employed the immunoSEQ multiplex PCR assay. TCRdb stores this immuneACCESS table with in-frame sequences only. Part of the clones is absent; in the studies checked, under half of the shortfall reflects unresolved V genes, and no reason is known for the rest. The sample table shows some 70,000 clones, and more than 85% are seen once. The top ten clonotypes cover about 4.9% of the sample.

What was sequenced was PBMCs. The sequence was collected from a human donor in good health. Some clones in this sample may be carry-over from other donors' samples. In this chain, TRBV4-2 is recombined with TRBJ2-7; TRBD1 lines up with 7 middle nucleotides. CDR3 reads: CASSLGTVSYEQYF. The DNA sequence is as follows: TGTGCCAGCAGCCTCGGGACAGTCTCCTACGAGCAGTACTTC.